A single T cell receptor beta chain is shown here with its context. Produced via immunoSEQ multiplex PCR; TCRdb's table is partial and in-frame only. The sample yields 55,000 to 65,000 clones, 85% seen once. Germline V gene data show CDR1 as SGHNT and CDR2 as YYREEE (reference sequence). Trimming removed 4 bases at V and 4 bases at J, with 11 bases between. CDR3 length equals 13 residues. The data are from a study of T cell responses to AZD1222 COVID-19 vaccine. This chain joins TRBV5-4 and TRBJ1-2; D gene ambiguous. The specimen comprised peripheral blood, sampled on day 0 of AZD1222 vaccination. The source of this sequence is an adult in good health. CDR3 nucleotides: TGTGCCAGCAGCGAGGCCGGGGTCTATGGCTACACCTTC. Its protein is CASSEAGVYGYTF. The variable domain in full, completed from reference TRBV5-4 and TRBJ1-2, reads ETGVTQSPTHLIKTRGQQVTLRCSSQSGHNTVSWYQQALGQGPQFIFQYYREEENGRGNFPPRFSGLQFPNYSSELNVNALELDDSALYLCASSEAGVYGYTFGSGTRLTVV.